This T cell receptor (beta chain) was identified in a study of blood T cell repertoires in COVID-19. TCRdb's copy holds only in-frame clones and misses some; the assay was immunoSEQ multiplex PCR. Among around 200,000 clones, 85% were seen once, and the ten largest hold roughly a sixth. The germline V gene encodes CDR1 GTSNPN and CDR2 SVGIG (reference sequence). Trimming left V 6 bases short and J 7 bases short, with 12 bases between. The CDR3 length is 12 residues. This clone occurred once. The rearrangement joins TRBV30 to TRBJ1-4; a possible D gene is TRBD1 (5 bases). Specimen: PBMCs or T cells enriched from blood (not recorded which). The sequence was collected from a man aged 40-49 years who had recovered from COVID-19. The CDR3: CACGREGEKLFF. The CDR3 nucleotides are TGTGCCTGCGGCAGGGAAGGTGAAAAACTGTTTTTT.